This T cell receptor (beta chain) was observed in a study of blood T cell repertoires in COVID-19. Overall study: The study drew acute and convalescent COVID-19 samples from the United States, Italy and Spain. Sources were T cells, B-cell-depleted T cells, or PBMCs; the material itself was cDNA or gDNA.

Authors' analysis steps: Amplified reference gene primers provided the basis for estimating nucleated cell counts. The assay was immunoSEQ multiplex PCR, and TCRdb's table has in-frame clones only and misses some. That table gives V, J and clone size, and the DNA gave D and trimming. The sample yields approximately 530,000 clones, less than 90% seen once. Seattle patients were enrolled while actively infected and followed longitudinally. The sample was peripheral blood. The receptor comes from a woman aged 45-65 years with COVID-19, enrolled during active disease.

The CDR3 region is CASSSTGSGTDTQYF. CDR3 bases: TGTGCCAGCAGCTCCACAGGCTCCGGTACAGATACGCAGTATTTT. The genes are TRBV7-3 and TRBJ2-3; D possibly corresponds to TRBD1 (5 bases). Between the trimmed V and J ends, which lost 4 bases and 3 bases, there was a span of 14 bases. The germline CDR1 and CDR2 sequences are SGHTA and FQGTGA. The length of the CDR3 is 15 residues.